This T cell receptor (beta chain) was captured by sequencing in a study of CD4+ T cells in melanoma. Study-level results: A reported correlation linked neoantigen-specific CD4+ T cells to CD8+, macrophage and B cell function.

In its sample, this clone was seen once. What it binds is not known. The assay was immunoSEQ multiplex PCR, and TCRdb's table has in-frame clones only and misses some. There are over 130,000 clones in the sample; around 90% occur only once, and about 1.6% lies in the top ten. The CDR3 length is 14 residues. Germline V gene sequence: CDR1 SGHVS, CDR2 FNYEAQ. V lost 3 bases to trimming and J lost 3 bases, with 12 bases between them. The origin of this receptor is a human donor with melanoma. V is TRBV7-6 and J is TRBJ2-7; D might be TRBD2 (5 bases). The CDR3 loop is CASSLISGNYEQYF. As DNA, the CDR3 is TGTGCCAGCAGCTTGATCTCCGGGAACTACGAGCAGTACTTC.